Listed here is a single TCR beta chain. The antigen it recognizes is unknown. The input lacks base qualities; no much larger clone sits a single base away. The CDR3 covers 17 residues, taking in both the cysteine and the phenylalanine. Of all the DNA, just the CDR3 is kept, 51 bases in frame from base 1. The germline V gene yields SQVTM for CDR1 and ANQGSEA for CDR2. V is cut back by 4 bases and J by 5 bases, with 12 bases in the junction unmatched. The sample's time point, from its label and the paper: week 23, last vaccination. A 20-mer mutant IDH1 peptide at 300 micrograms in Montanide made up each vaccine dose, which was injected subcutaneously together with topical imiquimod. Donors had newly diagnosed WHO grade 3 or 4 IDH1-mutant astrocytomas with loss of nuclear ATRX. The samples were drawn from NOA16, a multicentre, single-arm, open-label phase I trial in Germany that tested a mutant IDH1 peptide vaccine in humans for the first time. Genomic DNA for TCRB sequencing was isolated from EDTA blood with the DNeasy Blood and Tissue Kit.

This sample was included in a study of a mutant IDH1 vaccine in newly diagnosed glioma (dated by TCRdb to the early 2020s). Turning to the overall study: Patients were given eight vaccinations, in weeks 1, 3, 5, 7, 11, 15, 19 and 23, which matched visits V03 through V10. Longitudinal TCRB deep sequencing was done for 20 to 25 treated patients, wherever samples were available for exploratory analyses. Of the 30 to 35 treated patients, about 62% were male and approximately 38% were female, and a mean age of 40.4 years was recorded. Peripheral blood samples were drawn at six visits, namely V03 (baseline), V05, V07, V10, V12 and V13. Prior to enrollment, patients had been given standard therapy consisting of radiotherapy alone, temozolomide alone, or radiochemotherapy with temozolomide, with the combination given to most patients. Vaccination started 4-6 weeks after radiotherapy alone, or was given together with temozolomide cycles in the groups whose treatment included chemotherapy.

Here is what the overall study found, with its caveats: Vaccine-induced immune responses across multiple MHC alleles were detected in roughly 94% of patients. The authors stated that sample limitations prevented analyses of patient blood samples from being reproduced. Pseudoprogression appeared unrelated to alterations in the top peripheral T cell clonotypes detected by TCRB sequencing. PBMC samples for TCRB deep sequencing were selected based on availability.

Libraries were built with the immunoSEQ multiplex PCR assay. Rearranged TCR beta chain sequences were amplified with the hsTCRB Kit following the manufacturer's protocol. TCRB libraries were sequenced on an Illumina MiSeq. The original pipeline was this. The proprietary platform of the kit vendor was used for demultiplexing, trimming and gene mapping. This is the immuneACCESS table as TCRdb keeps it, with only in-frame sequences that have V and J called. A part of the clones is gone; compared with another copy, unresolved V genes explain less than half, and the rest is unexplained. That table furnishes V, J and clone size, whereas the DNA furnished D and trimming. The sample records fewer than 45,000 clones, roughly 80% of which are singletons. The top ten clonotypes cover 5% to 6% of the sample.

The sequence was obtained from a man aged 45-65 years with glioma. The source was PBMCs, collected from a glioma patient whose treatment included an IDH1 peptide vaccine. The rearranged chain carries TRBV29-1 and TRBJ2-5, with 14 middle bases fitting TRBD2. The DNA sequence reads TGCAGCGTTGTCGACTTTGGACTAGCGGGGGGTCGGGAGACCCAGTACTTC. This is translated as CSVVDFGLAGGRETQYF.